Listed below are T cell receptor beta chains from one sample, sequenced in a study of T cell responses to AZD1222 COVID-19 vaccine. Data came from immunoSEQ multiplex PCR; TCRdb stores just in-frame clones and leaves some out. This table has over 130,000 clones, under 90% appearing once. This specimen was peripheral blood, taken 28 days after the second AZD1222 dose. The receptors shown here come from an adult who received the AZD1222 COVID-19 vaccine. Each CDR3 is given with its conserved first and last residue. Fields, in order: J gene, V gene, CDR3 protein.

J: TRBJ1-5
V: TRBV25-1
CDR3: CASFEDQPQHF

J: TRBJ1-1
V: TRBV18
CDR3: CASSPPPGDTEAFF

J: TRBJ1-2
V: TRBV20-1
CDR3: CSAGSNYGYTF

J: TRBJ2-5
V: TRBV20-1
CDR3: CSEQGGETQYF

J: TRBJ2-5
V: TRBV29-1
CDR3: CSVEQQAKETQYF

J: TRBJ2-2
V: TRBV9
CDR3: CASSPSGGAGGTGELFF

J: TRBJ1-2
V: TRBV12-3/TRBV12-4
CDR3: CASSLDRGRGYTF

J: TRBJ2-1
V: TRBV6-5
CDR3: CASGLNEQFF

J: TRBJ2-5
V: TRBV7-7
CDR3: CASSWGRTSGGQETQYF

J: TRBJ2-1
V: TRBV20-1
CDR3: CSARYNEQFF

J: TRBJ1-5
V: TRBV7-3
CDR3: CASSLMANQPQHF

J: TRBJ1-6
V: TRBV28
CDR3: CACSGLYNSPLHF

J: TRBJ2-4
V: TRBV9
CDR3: CASSIRGDIQYF

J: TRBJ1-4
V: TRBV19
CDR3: CASTQGGEKLFF

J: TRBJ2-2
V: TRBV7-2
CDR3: CASSAGFGGELFF

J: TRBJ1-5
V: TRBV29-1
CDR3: CSVGQGSNQPQHF

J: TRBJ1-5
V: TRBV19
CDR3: CASSIITESNQPQHF

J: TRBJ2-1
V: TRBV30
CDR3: CAWSVTGGGEQFF

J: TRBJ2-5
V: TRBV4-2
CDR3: CASSQTSGTGSQETQYF

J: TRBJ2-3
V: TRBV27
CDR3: CASSSAALSADTQYF

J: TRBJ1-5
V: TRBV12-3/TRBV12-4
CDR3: CASSLAASQPQHF

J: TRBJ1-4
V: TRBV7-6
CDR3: CASSLEKGILFF

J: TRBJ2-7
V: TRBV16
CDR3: CASSQSIPAYEQYF

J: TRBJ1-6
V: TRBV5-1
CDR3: CASSPDRLNSPLHF

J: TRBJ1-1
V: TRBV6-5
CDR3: CASSYWAGGMNTEAFF

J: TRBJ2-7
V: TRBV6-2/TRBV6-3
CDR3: CASTPLSERVSYEQYF

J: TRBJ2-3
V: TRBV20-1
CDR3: CSASRGGETDTQYF

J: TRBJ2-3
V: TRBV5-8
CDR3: CASSVVRGVSADTQYF

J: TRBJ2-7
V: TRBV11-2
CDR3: CASSIVQGANHEQYF

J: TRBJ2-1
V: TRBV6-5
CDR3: CASSYRSGSYNEQFF

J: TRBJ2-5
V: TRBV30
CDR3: CAWSPGIQETQYF

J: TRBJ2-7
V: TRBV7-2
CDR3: CASSSTPSYEQYF

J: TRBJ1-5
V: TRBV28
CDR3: CASSFADYSNQPQHF

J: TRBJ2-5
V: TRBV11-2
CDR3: CASSLGSRDSRVTQYF

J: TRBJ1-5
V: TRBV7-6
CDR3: CASSGGTGEDQPQHF

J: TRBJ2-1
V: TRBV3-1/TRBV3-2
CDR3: CASSQSGGPRFF

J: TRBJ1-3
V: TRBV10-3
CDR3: CAISESGAGNTIYF

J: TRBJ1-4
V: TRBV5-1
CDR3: CASSFSGVGGEKLFF

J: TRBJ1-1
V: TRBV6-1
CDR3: CASSASKTGMNTEAFF

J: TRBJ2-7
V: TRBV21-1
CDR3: CASRLQGLSYEQYF

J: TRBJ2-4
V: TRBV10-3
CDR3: CAISAMEVGIQYF

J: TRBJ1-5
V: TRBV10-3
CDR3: CATSQGSQPQHF

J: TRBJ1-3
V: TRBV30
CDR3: CAWSVHGQGANIYF

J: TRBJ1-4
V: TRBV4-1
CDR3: CASSQDHPAVNEKLFF

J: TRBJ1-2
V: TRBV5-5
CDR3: CASSGAVEAGYTF

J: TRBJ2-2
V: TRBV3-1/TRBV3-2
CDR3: CASSQVSGRNTGELFF

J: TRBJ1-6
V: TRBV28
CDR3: CAILQGTLNSPLHF

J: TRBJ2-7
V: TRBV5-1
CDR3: CASSLDPSLNYEQYF

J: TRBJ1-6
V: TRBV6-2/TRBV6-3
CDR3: CASSSGTTYNSPLHF

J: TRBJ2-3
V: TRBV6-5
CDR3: CASNPQGGSTDTQYF

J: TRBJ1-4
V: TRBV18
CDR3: CASSPAVVEKLFF

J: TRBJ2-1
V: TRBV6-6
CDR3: CATQGRGNNEQFF

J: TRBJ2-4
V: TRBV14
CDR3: CASSSAAGIQYF

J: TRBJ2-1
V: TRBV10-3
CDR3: CAIRDQVRNSYNEQFF

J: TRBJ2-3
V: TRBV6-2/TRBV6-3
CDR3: CASSYSPPQVTDTQYF

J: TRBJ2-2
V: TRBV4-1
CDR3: CASSQTEPDRVSTGELFF

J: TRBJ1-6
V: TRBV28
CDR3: CATHEGTGNSPLHF

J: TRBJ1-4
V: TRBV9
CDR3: CASSPSGTGIRTNEKLFF

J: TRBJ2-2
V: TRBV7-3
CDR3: CASSLIGPGELFF

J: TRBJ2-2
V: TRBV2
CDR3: CAGEIGGRGTGELFF